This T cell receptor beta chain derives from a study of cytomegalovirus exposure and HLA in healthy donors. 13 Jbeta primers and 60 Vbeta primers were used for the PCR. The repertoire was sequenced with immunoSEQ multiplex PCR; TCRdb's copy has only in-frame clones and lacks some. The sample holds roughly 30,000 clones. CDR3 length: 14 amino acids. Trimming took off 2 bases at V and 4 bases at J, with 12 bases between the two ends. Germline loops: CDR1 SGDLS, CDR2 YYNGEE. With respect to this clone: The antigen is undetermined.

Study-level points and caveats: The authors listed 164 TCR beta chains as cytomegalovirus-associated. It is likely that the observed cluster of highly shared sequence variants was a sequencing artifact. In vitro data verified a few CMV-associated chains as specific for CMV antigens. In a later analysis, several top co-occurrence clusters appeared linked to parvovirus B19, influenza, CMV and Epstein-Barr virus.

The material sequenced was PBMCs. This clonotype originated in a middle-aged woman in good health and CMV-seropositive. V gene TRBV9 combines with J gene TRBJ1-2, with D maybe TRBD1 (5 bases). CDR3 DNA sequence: TGTGCCAGCAGCGTGGGGGGGGATAGCTATGGCTACACCTTC. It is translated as CASSVGGDSYGYTF.